This TCR beta chain was identified in a study of Ad26.COV2.S vaccination and SARS-CoV-2 variants. In the study overall: Enrollment placed the donor in the COV1001 Ad26.COV2.S trial arm. Once, or twice with 56 days between doses, Ad26.COV2.S was given intramuscularly. Overall study results and limits: Substantial breadth was reportedly displayed by spike-specific CD8+ and CD4+ T cell responses after vaccination.

Concerning this clone: The antigen remains undetermined.

Trimming pared 1 base from V and 9 bases from J, leaving 16 bases between. The germline gives CDR1 SGHDT, CDR2 YYEEEE. This CDR3 spans 14 amino acids. The data were produced by immunoSEQ multiplex PCR, yet TCRdb's version contains in-frame clones alone and is incomplete. Of approximately 360,000 clones in the sample, 80% to 90% were seen once. Treatment meaning: around 19 received Ad26.COV2.S at low or high dose, single or two shots; about 5 received placebo; per-sample allocation not given. Each sample was drawn 63 days after the first injection (of vaccine or placebo). Donation came from an adult in Boston who was aged 18-55 years.

The receptor's source is a person aged 18-60 years who received the Ad26.COV2.S COVID-19 vaccine or a placebo. The sample here was peripheral blood, taken in a trial of Ad26.COV2.S vaccine versus placebo. This chain connects TRBV5-6 to TRBJ1-2, with D unresolved. The CDR3 protein is CASSLWEAIMRYTF. The CDR3 nucleotides are TGTGCCAGCAGCTTGTGGGAGGCGATTATGCGCTACACCTTC.